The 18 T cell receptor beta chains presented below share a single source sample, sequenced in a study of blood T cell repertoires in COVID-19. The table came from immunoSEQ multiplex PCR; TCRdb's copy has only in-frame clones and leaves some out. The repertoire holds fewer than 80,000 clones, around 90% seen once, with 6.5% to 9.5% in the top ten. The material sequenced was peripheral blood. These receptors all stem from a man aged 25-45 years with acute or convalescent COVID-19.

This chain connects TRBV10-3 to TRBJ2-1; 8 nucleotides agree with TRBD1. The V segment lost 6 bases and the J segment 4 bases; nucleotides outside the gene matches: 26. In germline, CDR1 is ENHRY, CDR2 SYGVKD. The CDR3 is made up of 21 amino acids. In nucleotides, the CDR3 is TGTGCCATCAGCCGAGCTGCTCAGGGGGCCGGATACAATCTCCAATACAATGAGCAGTTCTTC. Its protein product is CAISRAAQGAGYNLQYNEQFF.

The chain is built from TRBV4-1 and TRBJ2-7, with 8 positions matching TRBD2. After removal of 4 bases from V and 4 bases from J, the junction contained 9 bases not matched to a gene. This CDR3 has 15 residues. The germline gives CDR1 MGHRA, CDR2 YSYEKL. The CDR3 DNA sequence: TGCGCCAGCAGCCCCCCCGGGGGGGCCGTATACGAGCAGTACTTC. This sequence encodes CASSPPGGAVYEQYF.

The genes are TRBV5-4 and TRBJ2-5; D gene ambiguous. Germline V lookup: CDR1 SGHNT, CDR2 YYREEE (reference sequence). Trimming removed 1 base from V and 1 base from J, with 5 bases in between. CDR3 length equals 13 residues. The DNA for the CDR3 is TGTGCCAGCAGCTTGCGAGGCCAAGAGACCCAGTACTTC. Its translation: CASSLRGQETQYF. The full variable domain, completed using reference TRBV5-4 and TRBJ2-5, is ETGVTQSPTHLIKTRGQQVTLRCSSQSGHNTVSWYQQALGQGPQFIFQYYREEENGRGNFPPRFSGLQFPNYSSELNVNALELDDSALYLCASSLRGQETQYFGPGTRLLVL.

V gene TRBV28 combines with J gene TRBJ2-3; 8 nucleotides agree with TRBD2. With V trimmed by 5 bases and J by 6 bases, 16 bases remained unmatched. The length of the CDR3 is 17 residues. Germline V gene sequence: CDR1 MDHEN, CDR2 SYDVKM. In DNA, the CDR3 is TGTGCCAGCAGTCCCGGTCGGGGTAGCGGGATTTCGGATACGCAGTATTTT. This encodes CASSPGRGSGISDTQYF.

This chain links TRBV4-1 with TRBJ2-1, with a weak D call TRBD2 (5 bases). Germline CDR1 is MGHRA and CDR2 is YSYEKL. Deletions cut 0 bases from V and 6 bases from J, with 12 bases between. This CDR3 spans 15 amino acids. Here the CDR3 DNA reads TGCGCCAGCAGCCAAGAGTCTAGCCAGAGCAATGAGCAGTTCTTC. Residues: CASSQESSQSNEQFF.

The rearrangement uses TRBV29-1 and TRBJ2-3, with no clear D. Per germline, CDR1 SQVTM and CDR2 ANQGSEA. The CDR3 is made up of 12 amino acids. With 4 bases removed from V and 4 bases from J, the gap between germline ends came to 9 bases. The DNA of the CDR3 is TGCAGCGTTGCTCTTCAGTCAGATACGCAGTATTTT. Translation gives CSVALQSDTQYF.

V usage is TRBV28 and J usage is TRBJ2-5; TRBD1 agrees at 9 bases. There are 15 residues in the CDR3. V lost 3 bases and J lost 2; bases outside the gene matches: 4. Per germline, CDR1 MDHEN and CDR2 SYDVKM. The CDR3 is CASSLWGTGQETQYF. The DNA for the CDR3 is TGTGCCAGCAGTTTGTGGGGGACAGGGCAAGAGACCCAGTACTTC.

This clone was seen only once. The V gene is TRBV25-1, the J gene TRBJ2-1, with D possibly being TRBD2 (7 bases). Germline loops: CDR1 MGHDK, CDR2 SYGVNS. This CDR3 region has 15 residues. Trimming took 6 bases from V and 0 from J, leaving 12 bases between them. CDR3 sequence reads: CASREGGSSYNEQFF. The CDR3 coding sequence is TGTGCCAGCAGGGAGGGGGGGAGCTCCTACAATGAGCAGTTCTTC.

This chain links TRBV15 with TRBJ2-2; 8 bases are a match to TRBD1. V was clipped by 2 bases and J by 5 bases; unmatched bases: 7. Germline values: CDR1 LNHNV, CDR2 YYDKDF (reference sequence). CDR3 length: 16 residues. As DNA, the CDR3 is TGTGCCACCAGCAGACCCGGGACAGGAAGAACCGGGGAGCTGTTTTTT. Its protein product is CATSRPGTGRTGELFF. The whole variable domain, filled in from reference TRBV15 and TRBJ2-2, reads DAMVIQNPRYQVTQFGKPVTLSCSQTLNHNVMYWYQQKSSQAPKLLFHYYDKDFNNEADTPDNFQSRRPNTSFCFLDIRSPGLGDTAMYLCATSRPGTGRTGELFFGEGSRLTVL.

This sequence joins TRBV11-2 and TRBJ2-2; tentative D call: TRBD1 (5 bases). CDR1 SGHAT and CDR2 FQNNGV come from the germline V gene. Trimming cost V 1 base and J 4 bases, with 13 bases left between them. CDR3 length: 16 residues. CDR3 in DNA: TGTGCCAGCAGCTTAGTTTTGCAGGGCCCCACCGGGGAGCTGTTTTTT. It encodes CASSLVLQGPTGELFF.

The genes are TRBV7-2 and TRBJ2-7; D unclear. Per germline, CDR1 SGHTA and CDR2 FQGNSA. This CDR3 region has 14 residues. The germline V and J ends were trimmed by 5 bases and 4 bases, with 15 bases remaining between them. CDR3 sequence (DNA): TGTGCCAGCAGCCCGAACCCCCAGAATTACGAGCAGTACTTC. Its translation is CASSPNPQNYEQYF.

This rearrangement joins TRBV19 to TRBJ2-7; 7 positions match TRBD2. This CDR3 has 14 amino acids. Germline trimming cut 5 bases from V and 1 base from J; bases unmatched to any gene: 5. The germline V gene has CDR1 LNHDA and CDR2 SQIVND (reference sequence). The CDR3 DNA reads TGTGCCAGTAGTTTAGCGGGTGCTTCCTACGAGCAGTACTTC. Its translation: CASSLAGASYEQYF. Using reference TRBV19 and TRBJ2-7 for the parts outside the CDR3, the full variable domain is DGGITQSPKYLFRKEGQNVTLSCEQNLNHDAMYWYRQDPGQGLRLIYYSQIVNDFQKGDIAEGYSVSREKKESFPLTVTSAQKNPTAFYLCASSLAGASYEQYFGPGTRLTVT.

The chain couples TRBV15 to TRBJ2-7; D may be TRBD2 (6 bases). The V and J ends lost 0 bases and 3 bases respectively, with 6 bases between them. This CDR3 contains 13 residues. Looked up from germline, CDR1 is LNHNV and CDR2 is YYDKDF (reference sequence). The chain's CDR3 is CATSREGGYEQYF. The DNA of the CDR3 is TGTGCCACCAGCAGAGAGGGAGGCTACGAGCAGTACTTC.

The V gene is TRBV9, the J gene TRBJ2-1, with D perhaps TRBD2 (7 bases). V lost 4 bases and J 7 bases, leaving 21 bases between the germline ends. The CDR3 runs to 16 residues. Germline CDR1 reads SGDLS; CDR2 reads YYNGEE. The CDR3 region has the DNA TGTGCCAGCAGCCCCGGCGGTGCGGGGGCGTTTAATGAGCAGTTCTTC. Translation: CASSPGGAGAFNEQFF.

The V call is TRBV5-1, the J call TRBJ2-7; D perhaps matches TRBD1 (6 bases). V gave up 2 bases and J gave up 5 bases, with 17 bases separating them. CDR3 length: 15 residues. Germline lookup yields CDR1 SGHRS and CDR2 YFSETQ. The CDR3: CASSFIRGGRNEQYF. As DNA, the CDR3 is TGCGCCAGCAGCTTTATCAGAGGGGGACGCAACGAGCAGTACTTC.

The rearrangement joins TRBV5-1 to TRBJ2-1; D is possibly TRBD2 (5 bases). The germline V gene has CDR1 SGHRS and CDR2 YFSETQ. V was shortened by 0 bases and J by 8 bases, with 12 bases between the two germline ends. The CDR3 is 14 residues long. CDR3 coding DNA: TGCGCCAGCAGCTTGGAACGGGAAAACGATGAGCAGTTCTTC. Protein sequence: CASSLERENDEQFF.

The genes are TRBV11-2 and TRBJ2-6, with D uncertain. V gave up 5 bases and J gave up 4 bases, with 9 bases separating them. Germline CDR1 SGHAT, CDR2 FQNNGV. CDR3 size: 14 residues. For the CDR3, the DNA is TGTGCCAGCAGCCCCTTAGCCGGGGCCAACGTCCTGACTTTC. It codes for CASSPLAGANVLTF.

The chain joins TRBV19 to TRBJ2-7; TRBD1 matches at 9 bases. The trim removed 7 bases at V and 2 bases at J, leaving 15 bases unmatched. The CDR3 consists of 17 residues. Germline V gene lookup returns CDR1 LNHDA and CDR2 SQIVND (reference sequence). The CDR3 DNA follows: TGTGCCAGTAATATGAGGATGCGGACAGGGGTCCCCTACGAGCAGTACTTC. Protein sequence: CASNMRMRTGVPYEQYF.